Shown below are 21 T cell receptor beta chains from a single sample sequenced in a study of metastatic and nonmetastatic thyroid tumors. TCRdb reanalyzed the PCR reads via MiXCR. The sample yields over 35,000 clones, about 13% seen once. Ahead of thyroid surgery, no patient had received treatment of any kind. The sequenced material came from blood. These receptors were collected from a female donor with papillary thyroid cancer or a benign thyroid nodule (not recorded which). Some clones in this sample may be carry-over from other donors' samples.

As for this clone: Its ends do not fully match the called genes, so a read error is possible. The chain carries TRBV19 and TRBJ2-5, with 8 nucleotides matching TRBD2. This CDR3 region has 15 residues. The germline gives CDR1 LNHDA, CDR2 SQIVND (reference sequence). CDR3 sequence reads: CASSMRLARAETQYF. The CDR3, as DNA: TGTGCCAGCAGTATGAGACTAGCGCGGGCAGAGACCCAGTACTTC.

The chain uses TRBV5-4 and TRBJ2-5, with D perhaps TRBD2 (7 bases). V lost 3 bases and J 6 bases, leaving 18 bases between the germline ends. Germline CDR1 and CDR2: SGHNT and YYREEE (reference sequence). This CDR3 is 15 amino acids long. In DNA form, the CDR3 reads TGTGCCAGCAGCTCTCCCGTCGCGGGGGCACAGACCCAGTACTTC. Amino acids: CASSSPVAGAQTQYF.

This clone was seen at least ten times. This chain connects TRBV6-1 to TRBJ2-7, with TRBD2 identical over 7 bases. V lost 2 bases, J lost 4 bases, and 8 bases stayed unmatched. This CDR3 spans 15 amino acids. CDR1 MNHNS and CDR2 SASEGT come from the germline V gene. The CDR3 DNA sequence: TGTGCCAGCAGTGAAATGTATAGCGGGTGGTACGAGCAGTACTTC. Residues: CASSEMYSGWYEQYF.

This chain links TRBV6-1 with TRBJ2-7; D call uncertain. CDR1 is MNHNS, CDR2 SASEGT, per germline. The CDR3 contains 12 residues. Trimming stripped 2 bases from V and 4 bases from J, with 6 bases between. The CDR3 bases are TGTGCCAGCAGTGAAAGTGGTTACGAGCAGTACTTC. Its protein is CASSESGYEQYF.

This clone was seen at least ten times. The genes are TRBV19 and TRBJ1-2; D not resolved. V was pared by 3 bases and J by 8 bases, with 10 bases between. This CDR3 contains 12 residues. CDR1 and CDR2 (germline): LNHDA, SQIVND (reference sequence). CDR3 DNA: TGTGCCAGTAGTATGGACCCCGGCGGCTACACCTTC. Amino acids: CASSMDPGGYTF.

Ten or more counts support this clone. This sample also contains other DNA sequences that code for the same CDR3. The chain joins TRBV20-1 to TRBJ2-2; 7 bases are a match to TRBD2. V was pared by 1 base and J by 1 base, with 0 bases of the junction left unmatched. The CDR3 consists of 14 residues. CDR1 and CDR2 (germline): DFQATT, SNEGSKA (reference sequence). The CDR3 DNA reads TGCAGTGCTAGAGCGGGAGGGAACACCGGGGAGCTGTTTTTT. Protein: CSARAGGNTGELFF.

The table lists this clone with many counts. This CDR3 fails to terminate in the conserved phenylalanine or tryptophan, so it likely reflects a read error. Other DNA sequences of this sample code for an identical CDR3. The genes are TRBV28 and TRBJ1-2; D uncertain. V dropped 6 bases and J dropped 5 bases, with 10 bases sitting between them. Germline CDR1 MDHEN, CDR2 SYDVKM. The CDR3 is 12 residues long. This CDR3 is CASSRRTYGYTL. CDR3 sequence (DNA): TGTGCCAGCAGCAGAAGGACGTATGGCTACACCCTC.

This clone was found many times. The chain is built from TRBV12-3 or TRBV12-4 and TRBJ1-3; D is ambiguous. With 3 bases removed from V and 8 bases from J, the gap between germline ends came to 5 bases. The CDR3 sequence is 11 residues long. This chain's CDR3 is CASSFMHTIYF. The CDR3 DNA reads TGTGCCAGCAGTTTCATGCACACCATATATTTT.

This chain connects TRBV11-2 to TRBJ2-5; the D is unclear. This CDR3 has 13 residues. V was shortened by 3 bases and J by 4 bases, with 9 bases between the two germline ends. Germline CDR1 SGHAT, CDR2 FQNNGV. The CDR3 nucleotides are TGTGCCAGCAGCTTCCACTGGGGAGAGACCCAGTACTTC. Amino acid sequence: CASSFHWGETQYF.

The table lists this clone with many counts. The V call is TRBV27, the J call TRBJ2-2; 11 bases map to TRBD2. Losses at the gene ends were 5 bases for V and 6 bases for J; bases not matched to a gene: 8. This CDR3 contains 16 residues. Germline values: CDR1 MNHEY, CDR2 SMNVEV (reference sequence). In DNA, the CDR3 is TGTGCCAGCAGTATAACTAGCGGGAGACTCGCCGGGGAGCTGTTTTTT. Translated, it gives CASSITSGRLAGELFF.

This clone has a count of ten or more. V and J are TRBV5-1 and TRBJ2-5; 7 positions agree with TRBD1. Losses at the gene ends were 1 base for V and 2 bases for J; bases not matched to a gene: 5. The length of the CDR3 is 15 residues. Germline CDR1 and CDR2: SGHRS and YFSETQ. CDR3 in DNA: TGCGCCAGCAGCTTGTGGGGACAGACACAAGAGACCCAGTACTTC. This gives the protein CASSLWGQTQETQYF.

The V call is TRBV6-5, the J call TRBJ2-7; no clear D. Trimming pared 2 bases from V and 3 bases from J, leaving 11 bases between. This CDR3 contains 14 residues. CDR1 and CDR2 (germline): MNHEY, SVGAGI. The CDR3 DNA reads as TGTGCCAGCAGTTACCCGGGCAGAGACTACGAGCAGTACTTC. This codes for CASSYPGRDYEQYF.

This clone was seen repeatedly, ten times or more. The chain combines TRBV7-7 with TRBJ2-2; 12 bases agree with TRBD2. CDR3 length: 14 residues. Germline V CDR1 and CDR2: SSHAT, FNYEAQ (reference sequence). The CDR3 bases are TGTGCTATCCAAGGGACTAGCGGGACCGGGGAGCTGTTTTTT. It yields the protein CAIQGTSGTGELFF.

For the CDR3, the DNA is TGCAGTTCCCAGGGACTAGCGCGACACAGCTCCTACAATGAGCAGTTCTTC. Protein product: CSSQGLARHSSYNEQFF. The gene calls are TRBV20-1 and TRBJ2-1; 10 nucleotides match TRBD2. Germline V gene sequence: CDR1 DFQATT, CDR2 SNEGSKA (reference sequence). The CDR3 has 17 residues. After removal of 8 bases from V and 0 bases from J, the junction contained 13 bases not matched to a gene.

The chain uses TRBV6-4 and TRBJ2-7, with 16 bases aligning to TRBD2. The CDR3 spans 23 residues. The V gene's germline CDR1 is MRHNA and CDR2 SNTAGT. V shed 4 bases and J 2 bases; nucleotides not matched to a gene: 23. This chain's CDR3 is CASSVFRTDRGTSGRASAYEQYF. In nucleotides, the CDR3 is TGTGCCAGCAGTGTCTTCAGAACGGACAGGGGGACTAGCGGGAGGGCCAGTGCCTACGAGCAGTACTTC.

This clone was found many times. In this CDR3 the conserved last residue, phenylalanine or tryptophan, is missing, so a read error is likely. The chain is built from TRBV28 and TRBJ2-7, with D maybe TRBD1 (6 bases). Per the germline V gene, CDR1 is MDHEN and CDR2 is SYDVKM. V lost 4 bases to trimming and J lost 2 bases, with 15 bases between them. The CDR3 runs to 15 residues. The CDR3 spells CASSSDVGAAYEQYL. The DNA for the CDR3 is TGTGCCAGCAGTTCCGACGTGGGGGCGGCCTACGAGCAGTACCTC.

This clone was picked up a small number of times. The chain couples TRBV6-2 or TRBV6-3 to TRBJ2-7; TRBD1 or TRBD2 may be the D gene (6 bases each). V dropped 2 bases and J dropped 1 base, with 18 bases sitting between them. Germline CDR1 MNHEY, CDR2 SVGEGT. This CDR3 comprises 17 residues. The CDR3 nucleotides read TGTGCCAGCAGTTACCCGATAGGAGGGGGAAGATCCTACGAGCAGTACTTC. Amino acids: CASSYPIGGGRSYEQYF.

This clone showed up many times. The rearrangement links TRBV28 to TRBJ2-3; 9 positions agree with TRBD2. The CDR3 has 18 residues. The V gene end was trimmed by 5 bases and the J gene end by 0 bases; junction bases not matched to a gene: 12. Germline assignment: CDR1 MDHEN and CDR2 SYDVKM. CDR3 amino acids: CASSPPGGSGGSTDTQYF. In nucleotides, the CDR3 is TGTGCCAGCAGTCCACCCGGAGGGAGCGGGGGGAGCACAGATACGCAGTATTTT.

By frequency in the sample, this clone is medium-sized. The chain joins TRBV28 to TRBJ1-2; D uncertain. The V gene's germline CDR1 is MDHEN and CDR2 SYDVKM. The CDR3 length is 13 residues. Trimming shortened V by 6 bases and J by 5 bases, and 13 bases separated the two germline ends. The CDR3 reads CASSSGHAYGYTF. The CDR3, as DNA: TGTGCCAGCAGCTCTGGGCACGCGTATGGCTACACCTTC.

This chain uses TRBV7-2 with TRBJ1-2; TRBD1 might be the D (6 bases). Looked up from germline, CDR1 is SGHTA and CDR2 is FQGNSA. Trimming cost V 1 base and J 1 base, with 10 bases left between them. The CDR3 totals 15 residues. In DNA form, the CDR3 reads TGTGCCAGCAGCTTAGTGTGGACAGATAACTATGGCTACACCTTC. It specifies CASSLVWTDNYGYTF.

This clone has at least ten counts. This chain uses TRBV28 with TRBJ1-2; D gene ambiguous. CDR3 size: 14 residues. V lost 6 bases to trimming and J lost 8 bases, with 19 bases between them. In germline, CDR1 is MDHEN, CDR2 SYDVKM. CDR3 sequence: CASRRRELRVGYTF. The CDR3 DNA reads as TGTGCCAGCAGGAGGAGGGAATTACGGGTCGGCTACACCTTC.